The sequence of this T cell receptor beta chain was determined in a study of blood T cell repertoires in COVID-19 (TCRdb year 2020). Background on the whole study: Collaborator samples came from the United States, Italy and Spain and covered acute and convalescent phases of COVID-19. The prospective study material was composed of cDNA or gDNA derived from T cells, B-cell-depleted T cells, or PBMCs. Deeply sampled blood TCRbeta repertoires from subjects exposed to, actively infected with, or recovered from COVID-19 were included in the dataset. The repertoires were released in a freely available public database intended as a resource for research on the immune response to SARS-CoV-2. The samples were drawn from the first 160 participants of the ongoing ImmuneRACE study and from over 950 subjects provided by 6 global collaborators. Nearly every sample came with metadata listing a de-identified subject ID, COVID-19 status, age in years and sex. Where HLA class I and class II types were available, the types were taken from metadata supplied by the sample provider, not from assay-based typing.

The CDR3 covers 11 residues, taking in both the cysteine and the phenylalanine. Only CDR3 DNA is held: 33 bases, read in frame from base 1. V drops 6 bases and J drops 7 bases, leaving 7 bases in between. The germline V gene provides CDR1 SGHDT and CDR2 YYEEEE. TCRbeta CDR3 regions were amplified from genomic DNA using the immunoSEQ Assay, a bias-controlled multiplex PCR. The paper's processing steps were these. Nucleated cell counts per sample were estimated from amplification of reference gene primers within the assay. To quantify the absolute abundance of each unique TCRbeta CDR3 rearrangement, sequence reads were collapsed and filtered. For each sample, productive Simpson clonality was calculated as the square root of Simpson's diversity index over productive rearrangements. Not all clones reach the TCRdb copy of this immuneACCESS table, which keeps in-frame sequences only. Checked studies attribute under half of the gap to unresolved V genes and leave the rest unexplained. V and J calls and clone size are those listed in that table; D and trimming were worked out from the DNA. This sample has about 160,000 clones in its table, and almost 85% of those were observed once. The ten biggest clones cover 20% to 25% of the sample.

The full study reports these points: The amount of clinical and demographic metadata varied by source and participant and was provided uncurated.

Collaborating institutions collected whole blood in K2EDTA tubes following their own protocols. For TCRbeta analysis, collaborator samples were shipped as frozen whole blood, as isolated PBMCs, or as DNA extracted from either sample type. Comments on this clone: Its recognized antigen is unknown. The input lacks base qualities; no much larger clone sits a single base away.

The receptor was isolated from a woman of 80 years or more with acute or convalescent COVID-19. Sequencing was done on a sample of peripheral blood. Here the chain combines TRBV5-6 and TRBJ2-2, with the identity of the D gene unclear. The DNA sequence reads TGTGCCAGCACCTCGAGCGGGGAGCTGTTTTTT. Its protein reads: CASTSSGELFF.